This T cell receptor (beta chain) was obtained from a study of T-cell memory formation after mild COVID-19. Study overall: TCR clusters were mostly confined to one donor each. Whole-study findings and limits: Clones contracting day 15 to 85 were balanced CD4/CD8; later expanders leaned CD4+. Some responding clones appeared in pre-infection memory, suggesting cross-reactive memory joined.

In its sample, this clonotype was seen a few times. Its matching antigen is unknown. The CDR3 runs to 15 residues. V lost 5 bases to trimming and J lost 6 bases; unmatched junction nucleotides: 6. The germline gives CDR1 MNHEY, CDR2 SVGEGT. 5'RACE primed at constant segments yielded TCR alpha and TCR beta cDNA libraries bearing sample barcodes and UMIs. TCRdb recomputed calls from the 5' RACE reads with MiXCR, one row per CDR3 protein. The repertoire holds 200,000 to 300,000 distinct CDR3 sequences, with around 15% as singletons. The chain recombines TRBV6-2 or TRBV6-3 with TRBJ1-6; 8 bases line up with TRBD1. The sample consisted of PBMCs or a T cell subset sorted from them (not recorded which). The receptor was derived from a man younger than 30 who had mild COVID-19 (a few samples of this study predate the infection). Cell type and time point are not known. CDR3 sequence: CASSTQGAGNSPLHF. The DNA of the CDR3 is TGTGCCAGCAGTACGCAGGGGGCTGGTAATTCACCCCTCCACTTT.